These T cell receptor beta chains were read from a single sample in a study of beta chain features in type 1 diabetes. Data came from immunoSEQ multiplex PCR; TCRdb stores just in-frame clones and leaves some out. The repertoire consists of 630,000 or so clones, with around 15% occurring once and the leading ten covering 0.03% to 0.04%. The material sequenced was naive CD4+ T cells from blood. All receptors derive from a man aged 18 to 29 with type 1 diabetes. CDR3s include the opening cysteine and the closing phenylalanine or tryptophan. The order of the fields is D gene, clone size, V gene, J gene, CDR3 protein, CDR3 DNA. A D gene is named only where the DNA matches it firmly. For some rows the clone size is stated as once, few or many, or as a class when expanded; others skip it.

>TRBD1|few|TRBV7-2|TRBJ2-7
CASSLRGGITYEQYF
TGTGCCAGCAGCTTACGAGGGGGCATAACCTACGAGCAGTACTTC
>-|-|TRBV20-1|TRBJ1-2
CSASRLVGYTF
TGCAGTGCTAGTCGACTGGTTGGCTACACCTTC
>-|-|TRBV9|TRBJ1-1
CASSPSGRMNTEAFF
TGTGCCAGCAGCCCTAGCGGGCGGATGAACACTGAAGCTTTCTTT
>-|-|TRBV14|TRBJ1-5
CASSQGWTQPQHF
TGTGCCAGCAGCCAAGGATGGACCCAGCCCCAGCATTTT
>TRBD1|-|TRBV6-5|TRBJ2-7
CASSRDSPSYEQYF
TGTGCCAGCAGCCGGGACAGCCCTTCCTACGAGCAGTACTTC
>TRBD1|-|TRBV4-2|TRBJ1-2
CASSQEDRGNNGYTF
TGTGCCAGCAGCCAAGAGGACAGGGGGAACAATGGCTACACCTTC
>TRBD1|-|TRBV13|TRBJ2-6
CASTRVGQVPGGANVLTF
TGTGCCAGCACCCGTGTGGGACAGGTCCCGGGAGGGGCCAACGTCCTGACTTTC
>TRBD1|-|TRBV5-1|TRBJ2-3
CASSLGQGAADTQYF
TGCGCCAGCAGCTTAGGACAGGGGGCGGCAGATACGCAGTATTTT
>-|few|TRBV6-5|TRBJ1-2
CASSSTGYYGYTF
TGTGCCAGCAGTTCCACAGGGTACTATGGCTACACCTTC
>-|once|TRBV5-1|TRBJ2-5
CASSSRGAPTETQYF
TGCGCCAGCAGCTCTCGGGGGGCTCCCACAGAGACCCAGTACTTC
>-|-|TRBV30|TRBJ1-2
CAWSPGRSYGYTF
TGTGCCTGGAGCCCGGGGAGGAGCTATGGCTACACCTTC